The T cell receptor beta chain described here comes from a study of blood T cell repertoires in COVID-19. About the study: Samples taken during acute and convalescent COVID-19 were collected in the United States, Italy and Spain.

The CDR3 runs 16 residues. Germline V lookup: CDR1 MNHEY, CDR2 SVGAGI. V gave up 0 bases and J gave up 7 bases, with 13 bases separating them. TCRdb's table, derived via immunoSEQ multiplex PCR, lists solely in-frame clones and lacks some. The sample lists some 200,000 clones, 75% to 85% occurring once. This clonotype originated in a woman in her twenties or thirties with COVID-19, enrolled during active disease. Sequences were obtained from peripheral blood. The chain combines TRBV6-5 with TRBJ1-6, with TRBD1 as a possible D gene (6 bases). The CDR3 DNA sequence: TGTGCCAGCAGTTACTCTTCCGGACAGATCAATTCACCCCTCCACTTT. This encodes CASSYSSGQINSPLHF.